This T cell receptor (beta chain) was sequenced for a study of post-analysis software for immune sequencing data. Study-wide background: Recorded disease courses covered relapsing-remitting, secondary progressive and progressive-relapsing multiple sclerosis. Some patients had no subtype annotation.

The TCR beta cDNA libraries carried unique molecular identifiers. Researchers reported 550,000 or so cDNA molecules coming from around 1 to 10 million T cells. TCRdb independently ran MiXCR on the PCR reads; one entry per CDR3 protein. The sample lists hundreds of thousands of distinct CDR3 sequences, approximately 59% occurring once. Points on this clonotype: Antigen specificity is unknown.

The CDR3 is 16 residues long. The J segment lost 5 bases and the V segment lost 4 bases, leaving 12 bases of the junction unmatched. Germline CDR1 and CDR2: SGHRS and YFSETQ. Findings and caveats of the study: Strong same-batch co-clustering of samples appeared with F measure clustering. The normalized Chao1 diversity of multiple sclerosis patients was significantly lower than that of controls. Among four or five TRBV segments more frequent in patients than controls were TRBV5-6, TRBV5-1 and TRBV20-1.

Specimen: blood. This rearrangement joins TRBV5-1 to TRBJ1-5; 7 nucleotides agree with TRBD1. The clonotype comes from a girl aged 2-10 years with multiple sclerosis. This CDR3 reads CASSPTTGEGYQPQHF. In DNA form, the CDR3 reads TGCGCCAGCAGCCCCACAACAGGGGAGGGATATCAGCCCCAGCATTTT.